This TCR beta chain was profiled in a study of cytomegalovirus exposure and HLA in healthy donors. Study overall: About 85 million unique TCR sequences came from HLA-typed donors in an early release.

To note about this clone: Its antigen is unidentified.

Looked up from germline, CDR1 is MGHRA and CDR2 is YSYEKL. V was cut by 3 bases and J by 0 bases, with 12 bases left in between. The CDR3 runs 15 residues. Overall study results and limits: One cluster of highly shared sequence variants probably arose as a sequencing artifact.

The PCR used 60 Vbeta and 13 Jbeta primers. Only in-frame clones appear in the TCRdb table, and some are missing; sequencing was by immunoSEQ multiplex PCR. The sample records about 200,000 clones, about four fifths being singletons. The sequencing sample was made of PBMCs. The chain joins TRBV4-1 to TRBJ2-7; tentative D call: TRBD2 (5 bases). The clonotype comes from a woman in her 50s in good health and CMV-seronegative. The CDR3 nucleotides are TGCGCCAGCAGCCAGGCGGCGGGCGTCTCCTACGAGCAGTACTTC. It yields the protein CASSQAAGVSYEQYF.